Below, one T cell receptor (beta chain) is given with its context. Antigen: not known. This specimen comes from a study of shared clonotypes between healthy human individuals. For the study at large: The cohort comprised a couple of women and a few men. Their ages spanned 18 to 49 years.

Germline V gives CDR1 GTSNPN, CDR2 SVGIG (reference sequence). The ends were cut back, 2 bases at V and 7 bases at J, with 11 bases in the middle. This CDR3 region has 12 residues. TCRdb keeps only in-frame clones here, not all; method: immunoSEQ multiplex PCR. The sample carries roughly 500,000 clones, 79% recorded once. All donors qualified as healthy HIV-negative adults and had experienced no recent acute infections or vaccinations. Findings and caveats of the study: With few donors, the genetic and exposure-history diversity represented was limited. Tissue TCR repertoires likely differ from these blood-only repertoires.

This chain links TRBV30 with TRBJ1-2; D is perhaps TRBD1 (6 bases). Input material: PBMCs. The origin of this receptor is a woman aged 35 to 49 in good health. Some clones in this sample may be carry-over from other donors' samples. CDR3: CAWSTGAGGYTF. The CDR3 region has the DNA TGTGCCTGGAGTACGGGGGCCGGTGGCTACACCTTC.